This T cell receptor (beta chain) was sequenced for a study of CD8+ T cells in alopecia areata. For the study at large: In an open-label trial, patients got 5 to 10 mg tofacitinib twice daily.

The investigators collected lesional scalp punch biopsies and peripheral blood from alopecia areata patients. This CDR3 comprises 15 residues. CDR1 and CDR2 (germline): MNHEY, SMNVEV (reference sequence). The V end lost 6 bases, the J end lost 3 bases, and 17 bases lay between the germline ends. Sequencing relied on a cDNA template that was reverse transcribed from extracted RNA. The protocol was immunoSEQ multiplex PCR, while the TCRdb copy is restricted to in-frame clones and leaves out a portion. There are some 19,000 clones in the sample; around three fifths occur only once, and over 6% lies in the top ten.

This specimen was skin, taken at week 0. This sequence was found in a human donor with alopecia areata. This chain connects TRBV27 to TRBJ1-1; D ambiguous. The CDR3 DNA sequence: TGTGCCAGCAGGCAGACGGGGAATTGGTACACTGAAGCTTTCTTT. It encodes CASRQTGNWYTEAFF.